The source of this T cell receptor beta chain is a study of spatial heterogeneity in lung cancer. Turning to the study itself: Within raw reads, each unique TCR and UMI combination appeared on average more than ten times. Study observations and caveats: Follow-up blood showed ubiquitous expanded tumor TCRs less than blood at resection did.

As to time point: sample taken at primary tumor resection. Unsorted samples of tumor, nontumor lung or frozen PBMC had their whole RNA sequenced. Patients with untreated early-stage non-small cell lung cancer, numbering approximately 79, were the donors. This clonotype was counted between two and nine times. Its antigen remains unidentified. The CDR3 is 14 residues long. CDR1 and CDR2 (germline): SEHNR, FQNEAQ (reference sequence). Trimming removed 4 bases from V and 6 bases from J; junction bases left unmatched: 6. A unique molecular identifier was attached to every TCR cDNA molecule. Using its own MiXCR run on the 5' RACE reads, TCRdb lists one record per CDR3 protein. The data show 23,000 or so distinct CDR3 sequences, with approximately 6.6% seen just once and around an eighth held by the top ten.

The receptor comes from a male donor with early-stage non-small cell lung cancer. The sequencing here drew on PBMCs, taken at surgery. The chain couples TRBV7-9 to TRBJ2-3; 8 nucleotides match TRBD1. The CDR3 DNA sequence: TGTGCCAGCAGCTCCTTACAGGGGGTGGATACGCAGTATTTT. This translates into CASSSLQGVDTQYF.